This entry lists 31 T cell receptor beta chains sequenced from one sample in a study of T cells in localized non-small cell lung cancer. The method was immunoSEQ multiplex PCR; TCRdb's version includes in-frame clones alone and lacks a portion of them. The table lists more than 45,000 clones, approximately 86% of them singletons. This specimen consisted of PBMCs, obtained before any cancer treatment. The receptors shown here come from a man aged 40-75 years with stage II lung adenocarcinoma.

This chain uses TRBV9 with TRBJ1-3; D not resolved. V was cut by 0 bases and J by 0 bases, with 10 bases left in between. This CDR3 has 16 amino acids. Germline V gives CDR1 SGDLS, CDR2 YYNGEE. CDR3 sequence reads: CASSVDPVSSGNTIYF. CDR3 sequence (DNA): TGTGCCAGCAGCGTAGATCCAGTCAGCTCTGGAAACACCATATATTTT. Full variable domain (rest looked up from reference TRBV9 and TRBJ1-3): DSGVTQTPKHLITATGQRVTLRCSPRSGDLSVYWYQQSLDQGLQFLIQYYNGEERAKGNILERFSAQQFPDLHSELNLSSLELGDSALYFCASSVDPVSSGNTIYFGEGSWLTVV.

This clone was observed once. The rearrangement links TRBV27 to TRBJ1-4, with a possible D match to TRBD1 (5 bases). The CDR3 length is 15 residues. CDR1 is MNHEY, CDR2 SMNVEV, per germline (reference sequence). V lost 1 base, J lost 5 bases, and 11 bases lay in between. DNA for the CDR3: TGTGCCAGCAGTTTATGGGTGGGGGGGAATGAAAAACTGTTTTTT. Translating it yields CASSLWVGGNEKLFF.

The rearrangement joins TRBV27 to TRBJ1-5, with D maybe TRBD1 (5 bases). The V end was cut by 2 bases, the J end by 7 bases, with 15 bases between. Germline V gene sequence: CDR1 MNHEY, CDR2 SMNVEV (reference sequence). The CDR3 has 15 residues. The CDR3, as DNA: TGTGCCAGCAGTTTAAGCGGGGGGGAAGGGCAGCCCCAGCATTTT. This translates into CASSLSGGEGQPQHF.

The genes are TRBV28 and TRBJ2-4, with D maybe TRBD2 (5 bases). CDR1 and CDR2 from the germline V gene are MDHEN and SYDVKM. The CDR3 covers 14 residues. V lost 7 bases and J 4 bases, leaving 14 bases between the germline ends. CDR3 sequence (DNA): TGTGCCAGCAAGGGCGGAGCGGTTAAAAACATTCAGTACTTC. Amino acids: CASKGGAVKNIQYF.

The V and J genes are TRBV13 and TRBJ1-1; no firm D call. This CDR3 has 13 residues. Germline assignment: CDR1 PRHDT and CDR2 FYEKMQ (reference sequence). The germline V and J ends were trimmed by 4 bases and 4 bases, with 10 bases remaining between them. This CDR3 is CASSSKRGTEAFF. CDR3 nucleotide sequence: TGTGCCAGCAGCTCCAAACGGGGCACTGAAGCTTTCTTT. The full variable domain, with the rest looked up from reference TRBV13 and TRBJ1-1, is AAGVIQSPRHLIKEKRETATLKCYPIPRHDTVYWYQQGPGQDPQFLISFYEKMQSDKGSIPDRFSAQQFSDYHSELNMSSLELGDSALYFCASSSKRGTEAFFGQGTRLTVV.

The V and J genes are TRBV10-3 and TRBJ2-5; the match to TRBD1 covers 11 bases. Germline V gene data show CDR1 as ENHRY and CDR2 as SYGVKD. The ends lost 6 bases at V and 5 bases at J; junction bases unmatched: 5. The CDR3 is 14 residues long. The CDR3 DNA follows: TGTGCCATCAGGGGGGACAGGGGGAGCGAGACCCAGTACTTC. Its protein is CAIRGDRGSETQYF.

A remark on this clone: The junction departs from the called germline gene at one end, perhaps through a read error. The rearrangement uses TRBV7-9 and TRBJ2-5; weak D call: TRBD2 (5 bases). The germline V gene encodes CDR1 SEHNR and CDR2 FQNEAQ (reference sequence). The CDR3 totals 13 residues. The CDR3 here is CASSHEFGESQYF. CDR3 DNA sequence: TGTGCCAGCAGCCACGAATTCGGGGAGAGCCAGTACTTC.

The chain uses TRBV18 and TRBJ1-1; D might be TRBD1 (5 bases). Trimming pared 2 bases from V and 2 bases from J, leaving 15 bases between. CDR3 size: 16 residues. Per the germline V gene, CDR1 is KGHSH and CDR2 is LQKENI. CDR3 nucleotides: TGTGCCAGCTCACCATACTCAACAGGAGGAAACACTGAAGCTTTCTTT. As protein: CASSPYSTGGNTEAFF.

V is TRBV6-1 and J is TRBJ1-4; TRBD1 might be the D (5 bases). This CDR3 is 14 amino acids long. Trimming cost V 1 base and J 8 bases, with 11 bases left between them. Per germline, CDR1 MNHNS and CDR2 SASEGT. In nucleotides, the CDR3 is TGTGCCAGCAGTGAAGGGGGGGAACAGGAAAAACTGTTTTTT. Translating gives CASSEGGEQEKLFF.

The chain has TRBV6-5 and TRBJ2-1; either TRBD1 or TRBD2 may supply D (5 bases each). Trimming cost V 5 bases and J 4 bases, with 15 bases left between them. Germline CDR1 is MNHEY and CDR2 is SVGAGI. This CDR3 is 15 amino acids long. CDR3 residues: CASSHTWDVYNEQFF. The CDR3 DNA follows: TGTGCCAGCAGTCATACCTGGGACGTTTACAATGAGCAGTTCTTC.

This rearrangement joins TRBV11-2 to TRBJ2-5, with 7 bases identical to TRBD1. The trim removed 5 bases at V and 5 bases at J, leaving 11 bases unmatched. Germline-derived CDR1 and CDR2 are SGHAT and FQNNGV. The CDR3 covers 15 residues. The CDR3 spells CASSNLRGRLETQYF. The DNA for the CDR3 is TGTGCCAGCAGCAACTTGAGGGGGCGCCTGGAGACCCAGTACTTC.

This clone has a handful of counts. This chain connects TRBV6-6 to TRBJ1-5, with D hard to call. The CDR3 extends over 15 amino acids. The V end lost 4 bases, the J end lost 9 bases, and 19 bases lay between the germline ends. The germline gives CDR1 MNHNY, CDR2 SVGAGI (reference sequence). The CDR3 loop is CASSSDHRALGPQHF. The CDR3 DNA reads TGTGCCAGCAGTTCGGACCACCGGGCCCTAGGGCCCCAGCATTTT.

This chain joins TRBV30 and TRBJ2-3, with TRBD2 matching over 10 bases. V shed 3 bases and J 3 bases; nucleotides not matched to a gene: 15. The CDR3 consists of 18 residues. CDR1 and CDR2 (germline): GTSNPN, SVGIG (reference sequence). CDR3 DNA: TGTGCCTGGAGCAAAGGGTCTAGCGGGGGCCCTGGGACAGATACGCAGTATTTT. Its protein product is CAWSKGSSGGPGTDTQYF.

V and J are TRBV19 and TRBJ1-5; D not certain. The germline V gene encodes CDR1 LNHDA and CDR2 SQIVND (reference sequence). Trimming removed 0 bases from V and 4 bases from J, with 7 bases in between. CDR3 length: 14 residues. The CDR3 here is CASSIEQRNQPQHF. DNA for the CDR3: TGTGCCAGTAGTATAGAACAGAGGAATCAGCCCCAGCATTTT.

V usage is TRBV5-1 and J usage is TRBJ2-1; D not resolved. There are 14 residues in the CDR3. V lost 0 bases to trimming and J lost 2 bases, with 6 bases between them. Germline-derived CDR1 and CDR2 are SGHRS and YFSETQ. The CDR3: CASSLGSPYNEQFF. The CDR3 region has the DNA TGCGCCAGCAGCTTGGGCAGCCCCTACAATGAGCAGTTCTTC.

The genes are TRBV5-5 and TRBJ2-7; D is perhaps TRBD1 or TRBD2 (5 bases each). This CDR3 spans 16 amino acids. Per the germline V gene, CDR1 is SGHKS and CDR2 is YYEKEE (reference sequence). V was cut by 0 bases and J by 0 bases, with 13 bases left in between. This CDR3 is CASSLEGTRNSYEQYV. DNA for the CDR3: TGTGCCAGCAGCTTGGAGGGGACGCGTAACTCCTACGAGCAGTACGTC.

This chain links TRBV5-1 with TRBJ1-5; D remains unclear. Germline V gives CDR1 SGHRS, CDR2 YFSETQ. V lost 0 bases and J lost 7, with 8 bases in between. The CDR3 totals 13 residues. The CDR3 bases are TGCGCCAGCAGCTTGGGTCCAGAACAGCCCCAGCATTTT. This encodes CASSLGPEQPQHF.

V and J are TRBV25-1 and TRBJ2-1, with 15 bases matching TRBD2. Looked up from germline, CDR1 is MGHDK and CDR2 is SYGVNS. The ends lost 3 bases at V and 2 bases at J; junction bases unmatched: 2. The CDR3 length is 17 residues. CDR3 loop: CASSEGLAGGPYNEQFF. The DNA for the CDR3 is TGTGCCAGCAGTGAGGGACTAGCGGGGGGTCCCTACAATGAGCAGTTCTTC.

The chain has TRBV6-1 and TRBJ2-3; D may be TRBD1 (5 bases). Looked up from germline, CDR1 is MNHNS and CDR2 is SASEGT. V lost 1 base, J lost 7 bases, and 9 bases lay in between. The CDR3 is 13 residues long. The CDR3 region is CASSEDRPNTQYF. DNA for the CDR3: TGTGCCAGCAGTGAAGACAGGCCTAATACGCAGTATTTT.

This clone was recorded once. The V gene is TRBV7-8, the J gene TRBJ1-2; D perhaps matches TRBD1 (5 bases). The CDR3 is 15 amino acids. Trimming took off 2 bases at V and 8 bases at J, with 18 bases between the two ends. CDR1 is SGHVS and CDR2 is FQNEAQ in the germline V gene. The CDR3 here is CASSLNGVGPEGYTF. The CDR3 DNA sequence: TGTGCCAGCAGCTTAAATGGGGTGGGGCCGGAGGGCTACACCTTC.

The V and J genes are TRBV5-1 and TRBJ1-4, with D unclear. Germline loops: CDR1 SGHRS, CDR2 YFSETQ. CDR3 size: 13 residues. Trimming stripped 0 bases from V and 4 bases from J, with 4 bases between. The CDR3 nucleotides read TGCGCCAGCAGCTTGGGATTTAATGAAAAACTGTTTTTT. Translated, it gives CASSLGFNEKLFF.

The CDR3 loop reads CASGLKETQYF. The CDR3 DNA is TGTGCTAGTGGTTTGAAGGAGACCCAGTACTTC. V is TRBV12-5 and J is TRBJ2-5; D gene ambiguous. Germline V gene sequence: CDR1 LGHNT, CDR2 FRNRAP. The CDR3 runs to 11 residues. Deletions cut 2 bases from V and 5 bases from J, with 3 bases between.

The J gene is TRBJ2-1, the V gene TRBV11-3; D is undetermined. With 1 base removed from V and 4 bases from J, the gap between germline ends came to 11 bases. CDR3 length equals 15 residues. Germline assignment: CDR1 SGHNT and CDR2 YENEEA. CDR3 amino acids: CASSLGGSDYNEQFF. The CDR3 DNA sequence: TGTGCCAGCAGCTTAGGAGGTTCGGATTACAATGAGCAGTTCTTC.

This chain uses TRBV30 with TRBJ2-1, with TRBD2 identical over 8 bases. Per the germline V gene, CDR1 is GTSNPN and CDR2 is SVGIG (reference sequence). The CDR3 has 15 residues. After removal of 3 bases from V and 2 bases from J, the junction contained 6 bases not matched to a gene. The CDR3 nucleotides are TGTGCCTGGAGCATCGGGCGGGGGGCCTACAATGAGCAGTTCTTC. Translated: CAWSIGRGAYNEQFF.

The V call is TRBV6-6, the J call TRBJ2-7; 8 bases line up with TRBD1. V was clipped by 9 bases and J by 2 bases; unmatched bases: 6. The CDR3 sequence is 13 residues long. Per germline, CDR1 MNHNY and CDR2 SVGAGI (reference sequence). The CDR3 region has the DNA TGTGCCAGTACACCGGGACAGGCCTACGAGCAGTACGTC. Translated, it gives CASTPGQAYEQYV.

This chain links TRBV7-2 with TRBJ1-4, with 7 bases lining up with TRBD1. The CDR3 covers 15 residues. The germline V gene encodes CDR1 SGHTA and CDR2 FQGNSA. V shed 4 bases and J 4 bases; nucleotides not matched to a gene: 6. CDR3 bases: TGTGCCAGCAGCTACGGCAGGGGGAATAATGAAAAACTGTTTTTT. The encoded protein is CASSYGRGNNEKLFF.

V is TRBV2 and J is TRBJ2-5, with D maybe TRBD1 (6 bases). V was clipped by 7 bases and J by 5 bases, with 11 bases between them. This CDR3 region has 12 residues. Germline V gene sequence: CDR1 SNHLY, CDR2 FYNNEI. CDR3 DNA: TGTGCCAGCACAGGGGAGAGGGAGACCCAGTACTTC. It specifies CASTGERETQYF.

The chain has TRBV11-2 and TRBJ2-2, with D unresolved. Germline-derived CDR1 and CDR2 are SGHAT and FQNNGV. The CDR3 has 16 residues. The germline V and J ends were trimmed by 5 bases and 6 bases, with 19 bases remaining between them. The CDR3 DNA reads TGTGCCAGCAGCCCCCGCCTTAACAGCGTGGCCGGGGAGCTGTTTTTT. It encodes CASSPRLNSVAGELFF.

The chain carries TRBV7-9 and TRBJ1-2, with D hard to call. Looked up from germline, CDR1 is SEHNR and CDR2 is FQNEAQ (reference sequence). This CDR3 contains 15 residues. Trimming removed 1 base from V and 2 bases from J, with 11 bases in between. In nucleotides, the CDR3 is TGTGCCAGCAGCTTAGAGGGCAGTTTAAACTATGGCTACACCTTC. This translates into CASSLEGSLNYGYTF.

The chain is built from TRBV12-5 and TRBJ2-7; 8 nucleotides line up with TRBD1. Unmatched junction bases numbered 5, after V lost 5 bases and J lost 5 bases. Germline CDR1 LGHNT, CDR2 FRNRAP. The CDR3 spans 13 residues. CDR3 amino acids: CASGPGQGDEQYF. The CDR3 bases are TGTGCTAGTGGTCCCGGACAGGGCGACGAGCAGTACTTC. The whole variable domain, remainder taken from reference TRBV12-5 and TRBJ2-7, is DARVTQTPRHKVTEMGQEVTMRCQPILGHNTVFWYRQTMMQGLELLAYFRNRAPLDDSGMPKDRFSAEMPDATLATLKIQPSEPRDSAVYFCASGPGQGDEQYFGPGTRLTVT.

The rearrangement joins TRBV7-6 to TRBJ1-3; D call uncertain. This CDR3 contains 16 residues. Germline V CDR1 and CDR2: SGHVS, FNYEAQ. Between the trimmed V and J ends, which lost 2 bases and 0 bases, there was a span of 11 bases. The chain's CDR3 is CASSLLGRPSGNTIYF. Here the CDR3 DNA reads TGTGCCAGCAGCTTACTCGGTCGGCCCTCTGGAAACACCATATATTTT. Drawing the rest from reference TRBV7-6 and TRBJ1-3, the complete variable domain is GAGVSQSPRYKVTKRGQDVALRCDPISGHVSLYWYRQALGQGPEFLTYFNYEAQQDKSGLPNDRFSAERPEGSISTLTIQRTEQRDSAMYRCASSLLGRPSGNTIYFGEGSWLTVV.